These 21 T cell receptor beta chains share one sample of origin, sequenced in a study of shared clonotypes between healthy human individuals. Assay: immunoSEQ multiplex PCR; the TCRdb copy retains only in-frame clones and omits some. Of roughly 890,000 clones in the sample, about 91% were seen once. Naive CD8 cells lacked CD45RO, underwent positive selection for CCR7 and left out terminally differentiated effector memory CD45RA+ cells. The sequencing sample was made of naive CD8+ T cells sorted from blood. These receptors were obtained from a young man in good health.

Note on this clone: At one end, the junction sequence differs from germline, possibly due to a read error. V and J are TRBV27 and TRBJ2-7; TRBD2 agrees at 7 bases. Germline-derived CDR1 and CDR2 are MNHEY and SMNVEV (reference sequence). The CDR3 has 14 residues. The CDR3 bases are TGTGCCAGCAGTCTATCGGCCCGGGGGGACGAGCAGTACTTC. Protein product: CASSLSARGDEQYF.

V and J are TRBV2 and TRBJ2-7; tentative D call: TRBD2 (5 bases). V was shortened by 3 bases and J by 9 bases, with 24 bases between the two germline ends. The CDR3 has 16 amino acids. Germline-derived CDR1 and CDR2 are SNHLY and FYNNEI. Here the CDR3 DNA reads TGTGCCAGCAGTGATTCCCCCCTCGGACGGGCTACTAGGCAGTACTTC. Amino acid sequence: CASSDSPLGRATRQYF.

The chain has TRBV28 and TRBJ1-1, with 7 bases identical to TRBD1. Trimming took 3 bases from V and 1 from J; bases not matched to a gene: 8. CDR1 is MDHEN, CDR2 SYDVKM, per germline. The CDR3 contains 16 residues. CDR3 loop: CASSFPWTGANTEAFF. The CDR3 nucleotides are TGTGCCAGCAGTTTCCCGTGGACAGGAGCGAACACTGAAGCTTTCTTT.

V usage is TRBV27 and J usage is TRBJ2-7; D is unresolved. The CDR3 is 14 residues long. CDR1 and CDR2 from the germline V gene are MNHEY and SMNVEV (reference sequence). V was pared by 6 bases and J by 2 bases, with 14 bases between. As DNA, the CDR3 is TGTGCCAGCAGCCCCGGAATTGGGGCCTACGAGCAGTACTTC. Amino acid sequence: CASSPGIGAYEQYF.

The rearrangement links TRBV5-1 to TRBJ2-7, with D perhaps matching TRBD1 (5 bases). V was clipped by 2 bases and J by 2 bases, with 11 bases between them. CDR1 and CDR2 from the germline V gene are SGHRS and YFSETQ. The CDR3 is 14 residues long. DNA for the CDR3: TGCGCCAGCAGCTTCAGGGATCCCACCTACGAGCAGTACTTC. Protein sequence: CASSFRDPTYEQYF.

The chain combines TRBV4-1 with TRBJ2-5; D is undetermined. Looked up from germline, CDR1 is MGHRA and CDR2 is YSYEKL. The CDR3 length is 15 residues. V was clipped by 1 base and J by 1 base, with 10 bases between them. CDR3 sequence reads: CASSQVPVSQETQYF. CDR3 DNA sequence: TGCGCCAGCAGCCAAGTCCCGGTAAGCCAAGAGACCCAGTACTTC.

In its sample, this clone was seen once. V and J are TRBV27 and TRBJ1-2, with 12 bases fitting TRBD1. CDR3 length: 15 amino acids. Germline V CDR1 and CDR2: MNHEY, SMNVEV (reference sequence). The ends lost 1 base at V and 7 bases at J; junction bases unmatched: 4. CDR3 in DNA: TGTGCCAGCAGTTTATTGGGACAGGGGGCGGGTGGCTACACCTTC. The encoded protein is CASSLLGQGAGGYTF.

The chain uses TRBV9 and TRBJ2-4, with 8 positions matching TRBD1. This CDR3 region has 17 residues. The germline V gene has CDR1 SGDLS and CDR2 YYNGEE. The junction had 7 bases not matched to a gene; V was cut back by 1 base and J by 1 base. CDR3 loop: CASSVSGGEAAKNIQYF. In DNA form, the CDR3 reads TGTGCCAGCAGCGTATCAGGGGGCGAGGCGGCCAAAAACATTCAGTACTTC.

The rearrangement links TRBV28 to TRBJ2-6, with 9 bases lining up with TRBD1. Germline V gene data show CDR1 as MDHEN and CDR2 as SYDVKM. Trimming at V came to 5 bases and at J to 2 bases, leaving 7 bases not matched to a gene. The CDR3 runs to 17 residues. The DNA of the CDR3 is TGTGCCAGCAGTCCAAGGGACAGGGCTCCTGGGGCCAACGTCCTGACTTTC. It yields the protein CASSPRDRAPGANVLTF. The complete variable domain, with remaining parts taken from reference TRBV28 and TRBJ2-6, reads DVKVTQSSRYLVKRTGEKVFLECVQDMDHENMFWYRQDPGLGLRLIYFSYDVKMKEKGDIPEGYSVSREKKERFSLILESASTNQTSMYLCASSPRDRAPGANVLTFGAGSRLTVL.

This clone was recorded only once. This rearrangement joins TRBV2 to TRBJ2-7, with 8 bases identical to TRBD2. The V gene's germline CDR1 is SNHLY and CDR2 FYNNEI. This CDR3 is built from 15 residues. The trim removed 7 bases at V and 4 bases at J, leaving 12 bases unmatched. The CDR3 nucleotides are TGTGCCAGCACCAGTAGCGGGAAGGAGGTATACGAGCAGTACTTC. Protein sequence: CASTSSGKEVYEQYF.

The chain combines TRBV27 with TRBJ2-7; 8 bases line up with TRBD1. The germline V gene has CDR1 MNHEY and CDR2 SMNVEV (reference sequence). Trimming cost V 3 bases and J 2 bases; bases outside gene matches: 3. The CDR3 contains 14 residues. The CDR3 here is CASSFVDRAYEQYF. CDR3 DNA sequence: TGTGCCAGCAGTTTCGTGGACAGGGCCTACGAGCAGTACTTC.

The chain combines TRBV4-3 with TRBJ2-1; D not certain. The CDR3 extends over 16 amino acids. In germline, CDR1 is LGHNA, CDR2 YSLEER. Trimming left V 1 base short and J 8 bases short, with 18 bases between. CDR3 amino acids: CASSQAGLGSMDEQFF. Written as DNA, the CDR3 is TGCGCCAGCAGCCAAGCGGGCCTAGGTTCTATGGATGAGCAGTTCTTC.

This chain links TRBV27 with TRBJ2-7, with D perhaps TRBD2 (7 bases). There are 16 residues in the CDR3. The V and J ends lost 2 bases and 4 bases respectively, with 18 bases between them. Germline lookup yields CDR1 MNHEY and CDR2 SMNVEV (reference sequence). The CDR3 sequence: CASSLGAGDKTYEQYF. The CDR3 DNA reads TGTGCCAGCAGTTTAGGGGCGGGGGACAAGACGTACGAGCAGTACTTC.

V and J are TRBV7-9 and TRBJ2-5; 7 bases fit TRBD2. The ends lost 5 bases at V and 3 bases at J; junction bases unmatched: 9. Germline values: CDR1 SEHNR, CDR2 FQNEAQ (reference sequence). CDR3 length: 15 amino acids. As DNA, the CDR3 is TGTGCCAGCAGCGTTGGGGGAGGGCCCGAAGAGACCCAGTACTTC. This gives the protein CASSVGGGPEETQYF.

This clone has a single count. It may be a read error: a sequence one base away is much more abundant. V usage is TRBV15 and J usage is TRBJ2-7; 7 bases match TRBD1. CDR1 and CDR2 from the germline V gene are LNHNV and YYDKDF (reference sequence). The V and J ends lost 6 bases and 3 bases, in that order; junction bases with no gene match: 2. The CDR3 is made up of 12 amino acids. The DNA for the CDR3 is TGTGCCACCAGGGGGACAGACTACGAGCAGTACTTC. Translated, it gives CATRGTDYEQYF.

The chain recombines TRBV7-9 with TRBJ2-1, with TRBD2 identical over 14 bases. Per germline, CDR1 SEHNR and CDR2 FQNEAQ (reference sequence). The CDR3 extends over 17 amino acids. The V gene end was trimmed by 5 bases and the J gene end by 2 bases; junction bases not matched to a gene: 5. As DNA, the CDR3 is TGTGCCAGCAGCACGGGACTAGCGGGAGCCACCTACAATGAGCAGTTCTTC. Amino acids: CASSTGLAGATYNEQFF.

This chain uses TRBV29-1 with TRBJ2-7; D might be TRBD1 (5 bases). Germline V CDR1 and CDR2: SQVTM, ANQGSEA. The CDR3 is 12 residues long. V was pared by 1 base and J by 6 bases, with 10 bases between. CDR3 sequence reads: CSVEAEGAEQYF. The CDR3 DNA reads as TGCAGCGTTGAAGCTGAAGGGGCCGAGCAGTACTTC.

The chain links TRBV11-2 to TRBJ1-1, with TRBD1 as a possible D gene (6 bases). The CDR3 loop spans 14 amino acids. Germline CDR1 and CDR2: SGHAT and FQNNGV. V was clipped by 6 bases and J by 2 bases, with 13 bases between them. DNA for the CDR3: TGTGCCAGCAGGTTGACAGGACTCAACACTGAAGCTTTCTTT. It encodes CASRLTGLNTEAFF.

The chain recombines TRBV29-1 with TRBJ2-1, with D possibly TRBD2 on 6 matching bases. This CDR3 contains 14 residues. V was trimmed by 7 bases and J by 0 bases, leaving 13 bases between them. Per the germline V gene, CDR1 is SQVTM and CDR2 is ANQGSEA. The CDR3: CSAGIAASYNEQFF. Here the CDR3 DNA reads TGCAGCGCCGGCATAGCGGCCTCCTACAATGAGCAGTTCTTC.

The chain links TRBV9 to TRBJ2-5; either TRBD1 or TRBD2 may supply D (5 bases each). Per germline, CDR1 SGDLS and CDR2 YYNGEE. The ends were cut back, 4 bases at V and 0 bases at J, with 13 bases in the middle. The CDR3 spans 15 residues. The CDR3 DNA reads as TGTGCCAGCAGCATCGACGGGGCCTACCAAGAGACCCAGTACTTC. This codes for CASSIDGAYQETQYF.

The chain's CDR3 is CASKSSGSDNYEQYF. The CDR3, as DNA: TGTGCCAGCAAATCTAGCGGGAGTGATAACTACGAGCAGTACTTC. The chain recombines TRBV2 with TRBJ2-7; 10 bases agree with TRBD2. This CDR3 has 15 amino acids. The V segment lost 7 bases and the J segment 3 bases; nucleotides outside the gene matches: 9. Per the germline V gene, CDR1 is SNHLY and CDR2 is FYNNEI.